This TCR beta chain was profiled in a study of cytotoxic CD8 clonotypes in ibrutinib-treated CLL. Produced via immunoSEQ multiplex PCR; TCRdb's table is partial and in-frame only. The sample records hundreds of thousands of clones, around 70% being singletons. Regarding the study as a whole: Baseline clonality was higher than in age-matched healthy donors and moved in step with circulating CD8+ T-cell counts. Clonality was higher at ibrutinib response and returned toward baseline at progression.

The germline gives CDR1 SGHNT, CDR2 YYREEE (reference sequence). Trimming pared 4 bases from V and 0 bases from J, leaving 13 bases between. The CDR3 runs to 15 residues. This clone was counted only a few times. Its antigen is not identified. The chain combines TRBV5-4 with TRBJ1-1, with D unresolved. Sequenced material: PBMCs, taken after 24 months of ibrutinib treatment. The clonotype comes from a human donor with chronic lymphocytic leukemia. This CDR3 is CASSRLDGVNTEAFF. Here the CDR3 DNA reads TGTGCCAGCAGCCGCTTGGACGGGGTGAACACTGAAGCTTTCTTT.